This entry features one T cell receptor beta chain sequence. The PCR contained 60 Vbeta and 13 Jbeta primers. Clones were read by immunoSEQ multiplex PCR, and TCRdb kept only the in-frame ones, dropping some. The data show about 52,000 clones, with roughly 72% seen just once and around 9.1% held by the top ten. This sample is drawn from a study of cytomegalovirus exposure and HLA in healthy donors. CDR3 size: 15 residues. Trimming stripped 5 bases from V and 9 bases from J, with 20 bases between. CDR1 is LNHDA and CDR2 is SQIVND in the germline V gene (reference sequence). This rearrangement joins TRBV19 to TRBJ1-5; perhaps TRBD1 as D (5 bases). The sequenced sample was PBMCs. This clonotype was sampled from a woman in her fifties or sixties in good health and CMV-seronegative. This chain's CDR3 is CASSAGGGSRRPQHF. The CDR3 DNA follows: TGTGCCAGTAGTGCAGGTGGGGGGTCCAGGCGGCCCCAGCATTTT.